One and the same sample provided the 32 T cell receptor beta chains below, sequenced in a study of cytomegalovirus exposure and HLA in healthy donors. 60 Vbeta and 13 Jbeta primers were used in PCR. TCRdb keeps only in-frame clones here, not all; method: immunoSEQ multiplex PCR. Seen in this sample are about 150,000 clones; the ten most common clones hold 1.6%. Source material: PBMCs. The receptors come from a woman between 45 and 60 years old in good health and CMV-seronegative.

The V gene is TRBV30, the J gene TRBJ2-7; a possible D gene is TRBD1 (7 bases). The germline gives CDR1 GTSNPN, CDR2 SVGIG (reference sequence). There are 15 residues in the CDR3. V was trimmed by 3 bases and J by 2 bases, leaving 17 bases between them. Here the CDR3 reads CAWSRDREVTYEQYF. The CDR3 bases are TGTGCCTGGAGCCGCGACAGGGAGGTGACCTACGAGCAGTACTTC.

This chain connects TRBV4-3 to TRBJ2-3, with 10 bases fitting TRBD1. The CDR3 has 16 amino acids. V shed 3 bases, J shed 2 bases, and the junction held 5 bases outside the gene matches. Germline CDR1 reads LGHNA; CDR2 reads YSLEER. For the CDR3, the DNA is TGCGCCAGCAGCCACGCGGGACAGGGGCACACAGATACGCAGTATTTT. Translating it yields CASSHAGQGHTDTQYF.

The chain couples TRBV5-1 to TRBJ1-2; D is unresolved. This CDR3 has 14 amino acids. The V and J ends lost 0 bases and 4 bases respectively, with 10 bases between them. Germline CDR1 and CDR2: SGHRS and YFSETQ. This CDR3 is CASSLDADSYGYTF. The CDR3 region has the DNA TGCGCCAGCAGCTTGGATGCAGATTCCTATGGCTACACCTTC.

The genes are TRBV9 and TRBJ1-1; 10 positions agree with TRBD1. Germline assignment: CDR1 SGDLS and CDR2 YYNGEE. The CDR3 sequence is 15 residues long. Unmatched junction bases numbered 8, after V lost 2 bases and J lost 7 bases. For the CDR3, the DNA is TGTGCCAGCAGCGTGGGGACAGGGGTTGGGGGTGAAGCTTTCTTT. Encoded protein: CASSVGTGVGGEAFF.

The CDR3 DNA is TGCAGCGTTGGGGGGGGAGTTAGCAATCAGCCCCAGCATTTT. This codes for CSVGGGVSNQPQHF. The chain is built from TRBV29-1 and TRBJ1-5, with a tentative D call TRBD1 (5 bases). Germline CDR1 is SQVTM and CDR2 is ANQGSEA. Trimming removed 4 bases from V and 0 bases from J, with 10 bases in between. This CDR3 region has 14 residues.

The CDR3 here is CASSLNRGATEAFF. Written as DNA, the CDR3 is TGCGCCAGCAGCTTGAACAGGGGGGCCACTGAAGCTTTCTTT. The chain combines TRBV5-1 with TRBJ1-1; 8 positions agree with TRBD1. This CDR3 region has 14 residues. CDR1 and CDR2 from the germline V gene are SGHRS and YFSETQ. J was trimmed by 4 bases and V by 1 base; bases with no gene match: 3.

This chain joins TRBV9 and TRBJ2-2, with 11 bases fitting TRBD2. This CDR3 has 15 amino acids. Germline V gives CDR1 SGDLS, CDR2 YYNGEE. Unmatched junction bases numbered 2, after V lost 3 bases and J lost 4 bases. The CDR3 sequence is CASSETSGATGELFF. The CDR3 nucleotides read TGTGCCAGCAGCGAGACTAGCGGGGCCACCGGGGAGCTGTTTTTT.

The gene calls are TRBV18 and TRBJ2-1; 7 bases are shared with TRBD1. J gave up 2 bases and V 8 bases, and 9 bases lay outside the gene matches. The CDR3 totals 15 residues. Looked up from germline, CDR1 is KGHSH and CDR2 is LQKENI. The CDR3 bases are TGTGCCAGCCGCCACACAGGGGACCCCTACAATGAGCAGTTCTTC. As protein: CASRHTGDPYNEQFF.

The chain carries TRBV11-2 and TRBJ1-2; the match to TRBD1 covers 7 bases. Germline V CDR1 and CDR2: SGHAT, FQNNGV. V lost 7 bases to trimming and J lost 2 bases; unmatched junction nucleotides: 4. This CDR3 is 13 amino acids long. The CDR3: CASTGQANYGYTF. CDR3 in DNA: TGTGCCAGCACCGGACAGGCGAACTATGGCTACACCTTC.

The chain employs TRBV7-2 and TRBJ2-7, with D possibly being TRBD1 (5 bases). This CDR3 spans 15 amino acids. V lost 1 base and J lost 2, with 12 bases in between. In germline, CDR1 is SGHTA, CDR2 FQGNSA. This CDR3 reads CASSLGSRGTYEQYF. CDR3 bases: TGTGCCAGCAGCTTAGGTAGTAGGGGAACCTACGAGCAGTACTTC.

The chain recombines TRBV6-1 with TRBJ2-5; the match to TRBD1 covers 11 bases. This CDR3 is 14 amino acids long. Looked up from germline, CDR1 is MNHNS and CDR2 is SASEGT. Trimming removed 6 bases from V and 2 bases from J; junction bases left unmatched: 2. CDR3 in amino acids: CASSRDRGQETQYF. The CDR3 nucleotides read TGTGCCAGCAGCCGGGACAGGGGGCAAGAGACCCAGTACTTC.

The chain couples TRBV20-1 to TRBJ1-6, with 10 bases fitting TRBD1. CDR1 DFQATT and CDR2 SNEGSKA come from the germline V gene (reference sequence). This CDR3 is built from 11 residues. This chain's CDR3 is CAGTGASPLHF. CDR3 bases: TGCGCCGGGACAGGGGCTTCACCCCTCCACTTT.

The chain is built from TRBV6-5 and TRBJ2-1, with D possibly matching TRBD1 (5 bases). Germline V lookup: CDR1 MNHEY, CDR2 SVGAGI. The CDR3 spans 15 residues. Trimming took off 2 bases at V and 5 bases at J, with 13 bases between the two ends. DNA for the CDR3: TGTGCCAGCAGTTACACCAGGGCTGGAAACAATGAGCAGTTCTTC. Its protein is CASSYTRAGNNEQFF.

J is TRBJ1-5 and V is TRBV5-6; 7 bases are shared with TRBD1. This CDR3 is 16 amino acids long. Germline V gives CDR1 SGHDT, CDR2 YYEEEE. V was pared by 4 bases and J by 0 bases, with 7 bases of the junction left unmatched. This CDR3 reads CASSIGTVHSNQPQHF. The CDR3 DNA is TGTGCCAGCAGCATCGGGACAGTTCATAGCAATCAGCCCCAGCATTTT.

The CDR3 sequence: CASSLGTPDEQFF. The CDR3 region has the DNA TGTGCCAGCAGCCTTGGGACTCCGGATGAGCAGTTCTTC. The chain uses TRBV27 and TRBJ2-1; tentative D call: TRBD2 (6 bases). CDR1 and CDR2 (germline): MNHEY, SMNVEV (reference sequence). V was clipped by 6 bases and J by 8 bases, with 14 bases between them. This CDR3 contains 13 residues.

CDR3 sequence (DNA): TGTGCCTGGAGCTACACAGCTGGAAACACCATATATTTT. Encoded protein: CAWSYTAGNTIYF. The chain joins TRBV30 to TRBJ1-3; no clear D gene. Trimming took off 3 bases at V and 2 bases at J, with 8 bases between the two ends. In germline, CDR1 is GTSNPN, CDR2 SVGIG (reference sequence). The CDR3 spans 13 residues.

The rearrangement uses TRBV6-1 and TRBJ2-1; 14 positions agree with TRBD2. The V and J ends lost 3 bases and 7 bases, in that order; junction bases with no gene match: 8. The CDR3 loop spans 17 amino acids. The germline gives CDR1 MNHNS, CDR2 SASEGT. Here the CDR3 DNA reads TGTGCCAGCAGTGACCTTCCCGGGACTAGCGGGAGTAATGAGCAGTTCTTC. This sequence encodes CASSDLPGTSGSNEQFF.

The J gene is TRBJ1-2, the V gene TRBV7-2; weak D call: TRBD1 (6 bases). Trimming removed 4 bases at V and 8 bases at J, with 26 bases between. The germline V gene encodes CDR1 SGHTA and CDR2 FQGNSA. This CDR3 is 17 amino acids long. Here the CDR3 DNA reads TGTGCCAGCAGCTCGCCAGCCGCCTGGGACATAGGACGGGGCTACACCTTC. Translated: CASSSPAAWDIGRGYTF.

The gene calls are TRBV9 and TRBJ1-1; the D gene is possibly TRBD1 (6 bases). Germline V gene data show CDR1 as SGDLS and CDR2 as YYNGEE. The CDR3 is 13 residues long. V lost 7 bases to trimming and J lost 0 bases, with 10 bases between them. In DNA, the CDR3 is TGTGCCAGCTCACAGGGCATGAACACTGAAGCTTTCTTT. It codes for CASSQGMNTEAFF.

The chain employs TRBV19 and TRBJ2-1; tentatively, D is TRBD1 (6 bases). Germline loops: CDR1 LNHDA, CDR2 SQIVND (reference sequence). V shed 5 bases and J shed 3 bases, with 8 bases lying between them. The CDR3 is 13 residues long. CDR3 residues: CASSGGGYNEQFF. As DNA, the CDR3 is TGTGCCAGTAGTGGGGGCGGCTACAATGAGCAGTTCTTC.

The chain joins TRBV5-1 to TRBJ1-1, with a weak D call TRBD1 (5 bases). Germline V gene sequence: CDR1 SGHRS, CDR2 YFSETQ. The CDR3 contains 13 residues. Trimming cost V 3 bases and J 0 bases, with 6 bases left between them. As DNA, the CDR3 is TGCGCCAGCAGCTACAGGTTGAACACTGAAGCTTTCTTT. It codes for CASSYRLNTEAFF.

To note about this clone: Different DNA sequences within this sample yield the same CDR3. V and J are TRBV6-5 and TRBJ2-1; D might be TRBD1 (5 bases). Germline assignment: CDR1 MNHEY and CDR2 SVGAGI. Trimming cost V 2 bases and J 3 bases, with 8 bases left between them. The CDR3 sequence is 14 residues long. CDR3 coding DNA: TGTGCCAGCAGTTACGGAACAGGCTACAATGAGCAGTTCTTC. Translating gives CASSYGTGYNEQFF.

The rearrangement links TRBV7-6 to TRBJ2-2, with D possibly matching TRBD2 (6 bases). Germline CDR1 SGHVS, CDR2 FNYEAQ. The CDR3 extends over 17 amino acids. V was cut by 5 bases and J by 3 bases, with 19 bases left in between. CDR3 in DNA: TGTGCCAGCAGCCCATATAGAGCGCGGGAATACACCGGGGAGCTGTTTTTT. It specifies CASSPYRAREYTGELFF.

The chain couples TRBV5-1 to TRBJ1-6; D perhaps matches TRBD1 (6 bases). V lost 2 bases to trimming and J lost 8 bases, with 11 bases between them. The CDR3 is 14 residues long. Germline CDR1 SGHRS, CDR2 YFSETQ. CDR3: CASSFDRTDSPLHF. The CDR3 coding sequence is TGCGCCAGCAGCTTTGACAGGACCGATTCACCCCTCCACTTT. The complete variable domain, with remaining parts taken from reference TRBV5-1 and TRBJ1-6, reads KAGVTQTPRYLIKTRGQQVTLSCSPISGHRSVSWYQQTPGQGLQFLFEYFSETQRNKGNFPGRFSGRQFSNSRSEMNVSTLELGDSALYLCASSFDRTDSPLHFGNGTRLTVT.

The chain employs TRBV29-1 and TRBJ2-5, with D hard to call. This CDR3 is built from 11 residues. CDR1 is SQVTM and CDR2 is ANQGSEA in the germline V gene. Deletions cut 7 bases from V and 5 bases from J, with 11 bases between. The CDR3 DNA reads TGCAGCGGGGCCCCGGCGGAGACCCAGTACTTC. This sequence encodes CSGAPAETQYF.

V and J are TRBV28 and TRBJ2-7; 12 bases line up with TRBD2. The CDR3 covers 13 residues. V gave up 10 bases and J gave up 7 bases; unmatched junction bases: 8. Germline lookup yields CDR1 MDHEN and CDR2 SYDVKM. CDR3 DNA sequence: TGTGCCACTGAGGGACTAGCGGGCGATGAGCAGTACTTC. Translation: CATEGLAGDEQYF.

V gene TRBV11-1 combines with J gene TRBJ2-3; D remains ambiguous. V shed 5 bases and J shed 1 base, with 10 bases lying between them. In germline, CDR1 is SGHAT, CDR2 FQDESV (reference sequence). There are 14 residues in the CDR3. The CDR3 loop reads CASSTRVGTDTQYF. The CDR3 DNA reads TGTGCCAGCAGCACCCGGGTAGGCACAGATACGCAGTATTTT.

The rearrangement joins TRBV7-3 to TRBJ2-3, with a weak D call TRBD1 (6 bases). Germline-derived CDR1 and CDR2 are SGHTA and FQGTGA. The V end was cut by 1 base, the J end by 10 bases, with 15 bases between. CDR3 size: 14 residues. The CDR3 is CASSLSSRQDAQYF. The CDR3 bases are TGTGCCAGCAGCTTAAGTTCTCGACAGGATGCGCAGTATTTT. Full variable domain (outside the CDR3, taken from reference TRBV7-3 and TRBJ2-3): GAGVSQTPSNKVTEKGKYVELRCDPISGHTALYWYRQSLGQGPEFLIYFQGTGAADDSGLPNDRFFAVRPEGSVSTLKIQRTERGDSAVYLCASSLSSRQDAQYFGPGTRLTVL.

The CDR3 nucleotides are TGCGCCAGCAAACTATGGACAGAGAGCTACGAGCAGTACTTC. Translation gives CASKLWTESYEQYF. The chain uses TRBV5-1 and TRBJ2-7, with a weak D call TRBD1 (6 bases). Germline V lookup: CDR1 SGHRS, CDR2 YFSETQ. This CDR3 region has 14 residues. Trimming stripped 6 bases from V and 3 bases from J, with 16 bases between. Based on the CDR3 plus reference TRBV5-1 and TRBJ2-7, the full variable domain is KAGVTQTPRYLIKTRGQQVTLSCSPISGHRSVSWYQQTPGQGLQFLFEYFSETQRNKGNFPGRFSGRQFSNSRSEMNVSTLELGDSALYLCASKLWTESYEQYFGPGTRLTVT.

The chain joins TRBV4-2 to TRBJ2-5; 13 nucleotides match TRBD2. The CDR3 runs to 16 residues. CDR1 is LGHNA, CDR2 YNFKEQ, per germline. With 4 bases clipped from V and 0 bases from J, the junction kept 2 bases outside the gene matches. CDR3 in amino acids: CASSRGLAGDQETQYF. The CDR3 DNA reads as TGTGCCAGCAGCCGTGGACTAGCGGGGGACCAAGAGACCCAGTACTTC.

CDR3 nucleotides: TGTGCCAGCAGCTTAGGGGCGGCTTTCTTT. Translation: CASSLGAAFF. V is TRBV7-9 and J is TRBJ1-1; D ambiguous. The V end was cut by 1 base, the J end by 11 bases, with 5 bases between. CDR1 is SEHNR and CDR2 is FQNEAQ in the germline V gene (reference sequence). The CDR3 has 10 amino acids.

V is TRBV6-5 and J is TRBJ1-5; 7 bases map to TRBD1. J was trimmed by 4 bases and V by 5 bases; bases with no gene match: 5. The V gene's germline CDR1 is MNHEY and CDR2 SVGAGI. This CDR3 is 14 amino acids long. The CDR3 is CASSPGTENQPQHF. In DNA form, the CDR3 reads TGTGCCAGCAGTCCCGGGACAGAGAATCAGCCCCAGCATTTT.